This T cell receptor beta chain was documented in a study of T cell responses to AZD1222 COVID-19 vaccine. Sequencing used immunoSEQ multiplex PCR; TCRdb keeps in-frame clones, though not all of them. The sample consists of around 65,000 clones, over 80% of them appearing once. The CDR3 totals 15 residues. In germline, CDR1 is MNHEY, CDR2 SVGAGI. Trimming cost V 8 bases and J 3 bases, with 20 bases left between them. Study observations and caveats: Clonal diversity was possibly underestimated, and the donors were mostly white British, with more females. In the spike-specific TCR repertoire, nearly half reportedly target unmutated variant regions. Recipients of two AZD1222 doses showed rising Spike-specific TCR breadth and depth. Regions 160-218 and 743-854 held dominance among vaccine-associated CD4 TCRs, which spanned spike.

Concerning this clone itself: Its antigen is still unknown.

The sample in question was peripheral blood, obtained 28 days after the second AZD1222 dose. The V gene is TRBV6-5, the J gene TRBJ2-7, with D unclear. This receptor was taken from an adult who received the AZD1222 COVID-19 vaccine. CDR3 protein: CASELLLGAVYEQYF. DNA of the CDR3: TGTGCCAGCGAGCTTCTCCTGGGCGCGGTCTACGAGCAGTACTTC.